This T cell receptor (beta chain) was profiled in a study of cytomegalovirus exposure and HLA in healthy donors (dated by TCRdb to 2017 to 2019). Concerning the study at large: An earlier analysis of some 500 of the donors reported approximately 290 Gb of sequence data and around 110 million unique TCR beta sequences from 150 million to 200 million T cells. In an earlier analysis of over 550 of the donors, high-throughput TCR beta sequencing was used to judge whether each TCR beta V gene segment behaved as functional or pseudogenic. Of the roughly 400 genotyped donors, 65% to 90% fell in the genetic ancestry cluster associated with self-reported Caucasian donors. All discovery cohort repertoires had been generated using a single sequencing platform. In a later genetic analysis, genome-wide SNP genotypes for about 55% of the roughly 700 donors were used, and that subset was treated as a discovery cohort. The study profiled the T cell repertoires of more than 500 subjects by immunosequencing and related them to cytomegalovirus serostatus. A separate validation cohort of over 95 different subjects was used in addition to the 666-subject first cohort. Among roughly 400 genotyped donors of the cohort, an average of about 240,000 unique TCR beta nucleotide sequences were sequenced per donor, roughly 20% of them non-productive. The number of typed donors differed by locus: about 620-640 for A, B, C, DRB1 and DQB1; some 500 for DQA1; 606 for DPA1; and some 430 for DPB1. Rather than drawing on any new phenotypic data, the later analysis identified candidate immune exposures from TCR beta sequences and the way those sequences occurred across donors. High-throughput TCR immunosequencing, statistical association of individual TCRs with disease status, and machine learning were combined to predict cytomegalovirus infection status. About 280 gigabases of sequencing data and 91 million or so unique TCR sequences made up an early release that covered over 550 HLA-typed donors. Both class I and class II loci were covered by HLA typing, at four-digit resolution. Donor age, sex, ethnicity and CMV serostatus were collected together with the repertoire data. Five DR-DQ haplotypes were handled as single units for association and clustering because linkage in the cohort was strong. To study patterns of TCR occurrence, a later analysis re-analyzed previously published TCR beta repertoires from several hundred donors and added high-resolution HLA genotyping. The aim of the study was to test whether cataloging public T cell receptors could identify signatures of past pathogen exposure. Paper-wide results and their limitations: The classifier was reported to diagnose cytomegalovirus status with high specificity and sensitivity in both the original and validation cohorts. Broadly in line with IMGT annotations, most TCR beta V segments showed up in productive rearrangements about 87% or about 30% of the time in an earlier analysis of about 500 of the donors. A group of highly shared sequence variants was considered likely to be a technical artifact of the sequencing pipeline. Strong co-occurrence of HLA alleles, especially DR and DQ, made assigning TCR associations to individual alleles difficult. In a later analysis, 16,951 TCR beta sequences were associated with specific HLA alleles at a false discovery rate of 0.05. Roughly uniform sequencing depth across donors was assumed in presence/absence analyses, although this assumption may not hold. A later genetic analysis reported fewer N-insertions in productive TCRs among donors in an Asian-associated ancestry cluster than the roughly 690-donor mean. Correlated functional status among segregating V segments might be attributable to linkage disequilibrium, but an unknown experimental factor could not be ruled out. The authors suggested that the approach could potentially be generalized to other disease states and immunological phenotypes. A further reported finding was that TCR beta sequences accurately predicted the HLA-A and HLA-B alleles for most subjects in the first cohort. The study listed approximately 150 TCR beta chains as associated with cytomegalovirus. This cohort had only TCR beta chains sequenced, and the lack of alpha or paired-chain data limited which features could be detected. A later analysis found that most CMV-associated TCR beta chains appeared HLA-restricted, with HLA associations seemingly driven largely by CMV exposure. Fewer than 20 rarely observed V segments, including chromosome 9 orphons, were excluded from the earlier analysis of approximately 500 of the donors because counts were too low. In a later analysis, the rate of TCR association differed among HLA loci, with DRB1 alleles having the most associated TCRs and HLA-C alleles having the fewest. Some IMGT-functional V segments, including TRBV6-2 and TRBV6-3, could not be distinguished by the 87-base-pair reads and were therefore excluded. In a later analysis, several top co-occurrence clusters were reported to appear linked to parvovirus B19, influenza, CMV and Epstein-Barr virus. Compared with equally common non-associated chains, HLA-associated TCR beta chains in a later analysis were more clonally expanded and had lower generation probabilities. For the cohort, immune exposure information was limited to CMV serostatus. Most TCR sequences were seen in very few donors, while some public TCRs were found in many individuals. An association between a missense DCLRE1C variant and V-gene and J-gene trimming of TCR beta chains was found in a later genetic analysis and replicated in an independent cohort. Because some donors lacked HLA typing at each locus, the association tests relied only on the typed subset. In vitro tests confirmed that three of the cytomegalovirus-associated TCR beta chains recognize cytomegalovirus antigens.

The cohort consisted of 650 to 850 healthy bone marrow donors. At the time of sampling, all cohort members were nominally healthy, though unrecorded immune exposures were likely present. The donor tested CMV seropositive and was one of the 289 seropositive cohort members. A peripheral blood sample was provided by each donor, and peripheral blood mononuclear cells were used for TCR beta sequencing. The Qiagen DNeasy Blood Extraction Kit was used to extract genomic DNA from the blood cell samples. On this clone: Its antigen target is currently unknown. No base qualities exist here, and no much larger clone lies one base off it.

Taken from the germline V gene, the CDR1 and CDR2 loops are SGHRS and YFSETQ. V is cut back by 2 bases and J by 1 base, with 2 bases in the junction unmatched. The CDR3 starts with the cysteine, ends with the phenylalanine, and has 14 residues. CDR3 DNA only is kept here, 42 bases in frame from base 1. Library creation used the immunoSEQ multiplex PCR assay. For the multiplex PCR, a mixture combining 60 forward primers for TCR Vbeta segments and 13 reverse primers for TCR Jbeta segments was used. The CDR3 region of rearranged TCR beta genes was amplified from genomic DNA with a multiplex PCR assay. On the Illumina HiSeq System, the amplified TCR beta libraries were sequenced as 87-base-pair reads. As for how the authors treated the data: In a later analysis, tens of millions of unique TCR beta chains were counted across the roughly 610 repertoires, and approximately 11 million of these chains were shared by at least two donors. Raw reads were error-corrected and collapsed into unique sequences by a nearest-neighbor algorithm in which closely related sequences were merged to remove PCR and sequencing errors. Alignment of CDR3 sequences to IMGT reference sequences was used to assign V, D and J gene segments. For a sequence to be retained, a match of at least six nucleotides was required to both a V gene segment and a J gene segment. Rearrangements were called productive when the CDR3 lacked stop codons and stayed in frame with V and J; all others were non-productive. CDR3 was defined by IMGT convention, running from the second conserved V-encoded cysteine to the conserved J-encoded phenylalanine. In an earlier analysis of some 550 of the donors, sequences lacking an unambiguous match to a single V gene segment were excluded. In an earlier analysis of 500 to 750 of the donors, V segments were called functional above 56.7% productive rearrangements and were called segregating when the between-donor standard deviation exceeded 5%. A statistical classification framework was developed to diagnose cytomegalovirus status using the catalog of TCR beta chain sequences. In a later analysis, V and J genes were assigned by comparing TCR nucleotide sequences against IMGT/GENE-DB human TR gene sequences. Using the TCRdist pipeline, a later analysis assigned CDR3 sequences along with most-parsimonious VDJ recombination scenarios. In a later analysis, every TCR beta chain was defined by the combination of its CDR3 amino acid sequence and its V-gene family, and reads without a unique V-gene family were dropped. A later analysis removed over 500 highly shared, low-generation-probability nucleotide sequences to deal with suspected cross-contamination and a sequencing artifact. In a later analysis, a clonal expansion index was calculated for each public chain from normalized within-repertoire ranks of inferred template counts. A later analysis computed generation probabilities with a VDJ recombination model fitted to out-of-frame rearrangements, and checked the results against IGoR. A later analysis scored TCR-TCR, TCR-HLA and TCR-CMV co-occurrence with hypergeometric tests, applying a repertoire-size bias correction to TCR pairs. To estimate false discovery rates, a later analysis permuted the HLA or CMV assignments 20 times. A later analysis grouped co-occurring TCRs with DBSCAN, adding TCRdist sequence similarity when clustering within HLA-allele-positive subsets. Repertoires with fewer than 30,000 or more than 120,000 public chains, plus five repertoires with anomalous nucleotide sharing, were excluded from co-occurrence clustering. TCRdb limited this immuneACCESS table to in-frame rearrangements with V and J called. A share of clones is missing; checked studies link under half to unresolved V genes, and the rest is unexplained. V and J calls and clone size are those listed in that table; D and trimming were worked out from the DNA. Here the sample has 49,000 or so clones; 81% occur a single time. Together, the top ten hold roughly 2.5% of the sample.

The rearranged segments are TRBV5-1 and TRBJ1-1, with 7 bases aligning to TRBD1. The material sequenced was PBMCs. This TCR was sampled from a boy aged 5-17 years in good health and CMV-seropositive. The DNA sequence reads TGCGCCAGCAGCTTATACAGGGGGAACACTGAAGCTTTCTTT. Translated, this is CASSLYRGNTEAFF.